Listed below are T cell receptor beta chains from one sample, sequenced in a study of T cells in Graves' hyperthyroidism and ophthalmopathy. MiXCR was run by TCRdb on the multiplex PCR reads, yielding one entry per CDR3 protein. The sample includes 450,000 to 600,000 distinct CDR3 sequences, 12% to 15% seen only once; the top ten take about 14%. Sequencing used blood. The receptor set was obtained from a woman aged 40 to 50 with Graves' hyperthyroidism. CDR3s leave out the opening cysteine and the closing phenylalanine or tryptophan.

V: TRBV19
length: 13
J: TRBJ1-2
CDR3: ASSTTRQGIYGYT

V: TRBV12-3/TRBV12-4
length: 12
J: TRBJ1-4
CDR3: ASSSTGFLEKLF

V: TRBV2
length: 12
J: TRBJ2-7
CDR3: ASGGTGGRDEQY

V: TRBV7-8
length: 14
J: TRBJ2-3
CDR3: ASSLASGRGTDTQY

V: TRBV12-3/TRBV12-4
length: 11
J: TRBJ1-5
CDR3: ASTLETSQPQH

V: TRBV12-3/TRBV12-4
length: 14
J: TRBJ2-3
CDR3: ASSYGLAGVQDTQY

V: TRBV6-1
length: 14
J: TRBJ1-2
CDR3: ASSEKSQGGGYGYT

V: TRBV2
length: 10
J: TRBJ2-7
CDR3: ASRGQIYEQY

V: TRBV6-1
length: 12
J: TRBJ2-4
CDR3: ASSEDRGRNIQY

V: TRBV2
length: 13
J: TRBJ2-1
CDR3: ASSEAPLAGGEQF

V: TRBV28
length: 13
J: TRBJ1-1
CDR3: ASSISTQGLDEAF

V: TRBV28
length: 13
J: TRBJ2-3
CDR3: ASSTRAGGTDTQY

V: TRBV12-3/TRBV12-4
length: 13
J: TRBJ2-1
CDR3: ASSKVKPPYNEQF

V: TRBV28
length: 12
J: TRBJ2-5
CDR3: ASSEGQNQETQY